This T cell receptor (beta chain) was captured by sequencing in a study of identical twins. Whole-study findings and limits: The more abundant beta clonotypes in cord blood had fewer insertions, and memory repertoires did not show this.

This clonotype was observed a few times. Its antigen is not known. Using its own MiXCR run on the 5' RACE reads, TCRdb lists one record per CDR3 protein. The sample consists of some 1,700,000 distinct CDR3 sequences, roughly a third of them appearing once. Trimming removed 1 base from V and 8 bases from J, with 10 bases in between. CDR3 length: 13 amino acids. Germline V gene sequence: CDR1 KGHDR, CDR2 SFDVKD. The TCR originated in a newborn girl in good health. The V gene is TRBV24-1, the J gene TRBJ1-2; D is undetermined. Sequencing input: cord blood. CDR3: CATSDLNFRGYTF. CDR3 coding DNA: TGTGCCACCAGTGATTTAAACTTTCGGGGCTACACCTTC.